This T cell receptor (beta chain) stems from a study of blood T cell repertoires in COVID-19. Study-wide context: COVID-19 samples, acute and convalescent, were from the United States, Italy and Spain.

Those enrolled, adults aged roughly 18 to 90 years, came from roughly 22 US areas. Original data processing: The authors estimated nucleated cell counts from reference gene primer amplification. Assay used: immunoSEQ multiplex PCR; TCRdb lists only in-frame clones, some missing. The V and J calls and the clone size are those of that table, but D and trimming were determined from the DNA. The table records 310,000 or so clones, nearly 90% of them present only once. The V end was cut by 5 bases, the J end by 4 bases, with 20 bases between. The CDR3 spans 16 residues. From germline, CDR1 is SNHLY and CDR2 FYNNEI.

The source of this sequence is a woman aged 30 to 39 who had recovered from COVID-19. Sequencing was done on a sample of PBMCs or T cells enriched from blood (not recorded which). The chain has TRBV2 and TRBJ1-2; the D gene is possibly TRBD1 (6 bases). The CDR3 sequence: CASSRKRGGDTYGYTF. CDR3 bases: TGTGCCAGCAGTCGAAAGAGGGGGGGCGACACCTATGGCTACACCTTC.